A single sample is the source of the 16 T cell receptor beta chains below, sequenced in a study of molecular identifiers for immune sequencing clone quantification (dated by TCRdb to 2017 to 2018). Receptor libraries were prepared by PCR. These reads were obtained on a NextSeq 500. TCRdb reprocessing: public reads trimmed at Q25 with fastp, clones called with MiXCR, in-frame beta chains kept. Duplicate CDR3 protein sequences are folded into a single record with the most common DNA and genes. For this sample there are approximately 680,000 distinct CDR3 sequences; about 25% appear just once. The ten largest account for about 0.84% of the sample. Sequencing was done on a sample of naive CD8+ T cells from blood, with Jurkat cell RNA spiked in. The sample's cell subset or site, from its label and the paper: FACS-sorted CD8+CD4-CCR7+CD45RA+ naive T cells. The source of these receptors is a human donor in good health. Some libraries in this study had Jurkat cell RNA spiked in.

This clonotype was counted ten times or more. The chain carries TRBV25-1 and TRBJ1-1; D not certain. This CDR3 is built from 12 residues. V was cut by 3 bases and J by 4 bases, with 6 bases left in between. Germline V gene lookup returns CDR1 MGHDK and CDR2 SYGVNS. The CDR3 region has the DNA TGTGCCAGCAGTGAGAGAGGCACTGAAGCTTTCTTT. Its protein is CASSERGTEAFF.

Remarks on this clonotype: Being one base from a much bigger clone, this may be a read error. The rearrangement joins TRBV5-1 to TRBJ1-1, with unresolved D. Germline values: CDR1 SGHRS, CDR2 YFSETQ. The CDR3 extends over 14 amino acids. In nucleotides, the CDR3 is TGCACCAGCAGCTTGTATAGACCGAACACTGAAGCTTTCTTT. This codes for CTSSLYRPNTEAFF.

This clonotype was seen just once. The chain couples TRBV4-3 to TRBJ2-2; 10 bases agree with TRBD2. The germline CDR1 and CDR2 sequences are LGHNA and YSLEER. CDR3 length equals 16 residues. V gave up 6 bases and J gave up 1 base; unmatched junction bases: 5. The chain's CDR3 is CASRGLAEENTGELFF. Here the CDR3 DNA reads TGCGCCAGCAGAGGACTAGCGGAGGAGAACACCGGGGAGCTGTTTTTT.

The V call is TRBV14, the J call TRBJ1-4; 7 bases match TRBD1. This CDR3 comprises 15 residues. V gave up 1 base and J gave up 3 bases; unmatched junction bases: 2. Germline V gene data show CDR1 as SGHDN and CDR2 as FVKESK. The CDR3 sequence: CASSQAGGANEKLFF. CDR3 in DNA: TGTGCCAGCAGCCAAGCAGGGGGAGCTAATGAAAAACTGTTTTTT.

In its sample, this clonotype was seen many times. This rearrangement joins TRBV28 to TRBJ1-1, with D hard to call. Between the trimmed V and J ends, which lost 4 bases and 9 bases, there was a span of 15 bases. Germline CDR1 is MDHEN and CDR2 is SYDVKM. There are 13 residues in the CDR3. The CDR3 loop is CASSYGWVEQAFF. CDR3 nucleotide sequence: TGTGCCAGCAGTTATGGGTGGGTGGAACAAGCTTTCTTT.

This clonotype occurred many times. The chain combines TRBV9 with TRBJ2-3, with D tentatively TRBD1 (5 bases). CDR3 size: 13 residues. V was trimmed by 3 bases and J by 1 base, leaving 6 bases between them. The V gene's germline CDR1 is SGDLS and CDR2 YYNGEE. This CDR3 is CASSATGTDTQYF. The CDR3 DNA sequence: TGTGCCAGCAGCGCGACAGGCACAGATACGCAGTATTTT.

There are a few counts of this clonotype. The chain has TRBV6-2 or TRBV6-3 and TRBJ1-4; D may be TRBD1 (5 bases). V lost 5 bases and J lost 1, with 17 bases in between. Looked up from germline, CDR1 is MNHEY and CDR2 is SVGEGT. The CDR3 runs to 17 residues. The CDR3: CASSEAGTLRTNEKLFF. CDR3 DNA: TGTGCCAGCAGTGAGGCCGGGACGCTTCGAACTAATGAAAAACTGTTTTTT.

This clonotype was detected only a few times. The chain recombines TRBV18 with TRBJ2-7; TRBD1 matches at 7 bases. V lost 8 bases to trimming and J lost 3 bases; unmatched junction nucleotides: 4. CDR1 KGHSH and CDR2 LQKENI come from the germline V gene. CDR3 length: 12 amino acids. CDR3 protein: CASTTGDYEQYF. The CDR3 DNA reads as TGTGCCAGCACCACAGGGGACTACGAGCAGTACTTC.

The CDR3 coding sequence is TGCAGTGCTAGAGCGGAGGCCACCTACGAGCAGTACTTC. Amino acid sequence: CSARAEATYEQYF. The V call is TRBV20-1, the J call TRBJ2-7; tentative D call: TRBD2 (5 bases). Germline lookup yields CDR1 DFQATT and CDR2 SNEGSKA (reference sequence). V was trimmed by 1 base and J by 2 bases, leaving 9 bases between them. The CDR3 extends over 13 amino acids.

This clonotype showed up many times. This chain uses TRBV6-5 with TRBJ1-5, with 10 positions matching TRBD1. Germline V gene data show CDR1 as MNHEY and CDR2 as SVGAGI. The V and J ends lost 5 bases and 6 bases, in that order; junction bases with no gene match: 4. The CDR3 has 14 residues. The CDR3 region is CASSLGTGVQPQHF. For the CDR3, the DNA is TGTGCCAGCAGTCTCGGGACAGGGGTTCAGCCCCAGCATTTT.

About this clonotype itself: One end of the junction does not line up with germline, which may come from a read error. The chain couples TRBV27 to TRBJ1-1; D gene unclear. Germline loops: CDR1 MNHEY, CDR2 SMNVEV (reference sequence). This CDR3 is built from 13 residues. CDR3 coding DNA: TGTGCCAGCAGTTTAGGCCCGAACACTGAAGCTCTCTTT. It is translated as CASSLGPNTEALF.

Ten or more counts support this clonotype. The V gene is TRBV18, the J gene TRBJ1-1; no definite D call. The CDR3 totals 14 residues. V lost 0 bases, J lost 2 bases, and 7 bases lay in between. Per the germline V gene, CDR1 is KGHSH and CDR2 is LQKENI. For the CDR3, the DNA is TGTGCCAGCTCACCACCCAGGCCTAACACTGAAGCTTTCTTT. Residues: CASSPPRPNTEAFF.

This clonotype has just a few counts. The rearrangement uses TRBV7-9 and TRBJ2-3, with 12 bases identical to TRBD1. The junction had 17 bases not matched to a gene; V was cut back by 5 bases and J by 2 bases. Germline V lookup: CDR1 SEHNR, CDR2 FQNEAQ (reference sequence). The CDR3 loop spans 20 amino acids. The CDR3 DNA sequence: TGTGCCAGCAGCCCGAGGGACAGGGGGCCTATGATAAAAATCACAGATACGCAGTATTTT. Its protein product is CASSPRDRGPMIKITDTQYF.

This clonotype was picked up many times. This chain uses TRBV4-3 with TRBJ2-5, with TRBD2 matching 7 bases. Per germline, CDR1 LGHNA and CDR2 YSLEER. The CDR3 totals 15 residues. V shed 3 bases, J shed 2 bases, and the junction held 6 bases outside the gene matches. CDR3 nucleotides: TGCGCCAGCAGCCAGACCCAGCGGGAACAAGAGACCCAGTACTTC. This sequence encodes CASSQTQREQETQYF.

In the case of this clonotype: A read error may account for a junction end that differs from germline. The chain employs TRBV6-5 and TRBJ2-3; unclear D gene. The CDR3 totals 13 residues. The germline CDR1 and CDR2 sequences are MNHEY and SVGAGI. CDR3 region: CASSYVRTVTQYF. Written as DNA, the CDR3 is TGTGCCAGCAGTTACGTGCGAACAGTTACGCAGTATTTT.

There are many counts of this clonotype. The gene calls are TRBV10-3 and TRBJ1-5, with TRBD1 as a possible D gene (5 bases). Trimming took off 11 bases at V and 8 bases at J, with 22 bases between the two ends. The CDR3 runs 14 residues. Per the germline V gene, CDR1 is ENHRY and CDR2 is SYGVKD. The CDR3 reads CASRGPTLREPQHF. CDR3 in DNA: TGTGCCTCTCGGGGACCCACTTTAAGGGAGCCCCAGCATTTT.